This entry describes one T cell receptor beta chain. Its antigen is as yet unknown. Some clones are missing from TCRdb's copy, which holds only in-frame ones; the method was immunoSEQ multiplex PCR. The data show roughly 2.4 million clones, around 95% seen once. The data are from a study of shared clonotypes between healthy human individuals. This CDR3 is 14 amino acids long. The J segment lost 4 bases and the V segment lost 4 bases, leaving 2 bases of the junction unmatched. Per the germline V gene, CDR1 is SGHKS and CDR2 is YYEKEE (reference sequence). Regarding the study as a whole: Non-shared clonotypes had lower generation probabilities than those shared by all four donors. Blood was the only sampled material, and tissue repertoires likely differ.

The chain couples TRBV5-5 to TRBJ1-6, with TRBD1 matching 7 bases. The clonotype was recovered from a man aged 18 to 30 in good health. The source material was naive CD4+ T cells sorted from blood. Specified subset: CD45RA+ positively selected. The CDR3 protein is CASSTGQYNSPLHF. CDR3 in DNA: TGTGCCAGCAGCACGGGACAGTATAATTCACCCCTCCACTTT.